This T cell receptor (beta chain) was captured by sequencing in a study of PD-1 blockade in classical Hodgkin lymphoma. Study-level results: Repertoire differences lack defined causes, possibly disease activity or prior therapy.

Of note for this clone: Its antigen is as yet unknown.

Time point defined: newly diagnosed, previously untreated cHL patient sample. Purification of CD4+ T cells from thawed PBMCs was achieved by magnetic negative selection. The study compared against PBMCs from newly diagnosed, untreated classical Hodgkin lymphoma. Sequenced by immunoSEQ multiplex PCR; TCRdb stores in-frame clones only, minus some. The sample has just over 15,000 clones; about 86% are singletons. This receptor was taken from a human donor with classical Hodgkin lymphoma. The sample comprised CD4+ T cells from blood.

The CDR3 bases are TGTGCCAGCAGTTTCGGGTCGTCGGTGGGAGAGCAGTTCTTC. Translated, it gives CASSFGSSVGEQFF. This chain links TRBV28 with TRBJ2-1; D not resolved. The CDR3 runs to 14 residues. V lost 3 bases to trimming and J lost 10 bases, with 16 bases between them. Germline V gives CDR1 MDHEN, CDR2 SYDVKM.